This T cell receptor beta chain is from a study of cytomegalovirus exposure and HLA in healthy donors. The PCR contained 60 Vbeta and 13 Jbeta primers. Sequencing was performed with immunoSEQ multiplex PCR; in TCRdb, only in-frame clones are kept and a portion is missing. The data hold a few hundred thousand clones, with 83% observed a single time. Germline V gives CDR1 SGHTA, CDR2 FQGTGA. V was shortened by 2 bases and J by 5 bases, with 12 bases between the two germline ends. CDR3 length: 14 residues. Each donor was healthy, and each was a bone marrow donor. The chain recombines TRBV7-3 with TRBJ1-2, with a tentative D call TRBD1 (5 bases). This TCR came from a girl aged 10-17 years in good health and CMV-seronegative. The sequencing input was PBMCs. CDR3 amino acids: CASSLGSRAYGYTF. DNA of the CDR3: TGTGCCAGCAGCTTAGGGTCCAGGGCATATGGCTACACCTTC.